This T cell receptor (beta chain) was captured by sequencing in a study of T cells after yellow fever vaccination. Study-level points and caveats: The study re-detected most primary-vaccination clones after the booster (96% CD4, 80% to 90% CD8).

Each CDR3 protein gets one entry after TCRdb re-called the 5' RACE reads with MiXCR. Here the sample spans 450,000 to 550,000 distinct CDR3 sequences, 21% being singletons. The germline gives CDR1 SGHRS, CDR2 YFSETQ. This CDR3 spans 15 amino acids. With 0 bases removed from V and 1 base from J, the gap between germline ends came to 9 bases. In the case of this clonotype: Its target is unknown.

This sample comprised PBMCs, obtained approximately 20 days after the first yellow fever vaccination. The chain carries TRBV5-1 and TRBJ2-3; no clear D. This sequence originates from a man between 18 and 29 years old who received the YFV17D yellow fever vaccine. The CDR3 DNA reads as TGCGCCAGCAGCTTGGCCCCGGCCCGCACAGATACGCAGTATTTT. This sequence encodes CASSLAPARTDTQYF.